This T cell receptor beta chain is from a study of regulatory T cells in long-lasting Graves disease. Between the trimmed V and J ends, which lost 3 bases and 0 bases, there was a span of 8 bases. The CDR3 runs 15 residues. The germline V gene has CDR1 LNHNV and CDR2 YYDKDF (reference sequence). This clonotype was counted at least ten times. Regarding time point: newly diagnosed GD, antithyroid drugs for less than 3 months. PBMC-extracted RNA yielded the TCR library. Assembly of TCR beta libraries relied on iRepertoire HTBI primers together with Arm-PCR of CDR3 regions. TCRdb passed the multiplex PCR reads through MiXCR, listing each CDR3 protein once. The profile shows a few hundred thousand distinct CDR3 sequences, 16% of them singletons. The data also belong to a second study, concerning T cells in Graves' hyperthyroidism and ophthalmopathy.

This clonotype was sampled from a man aged 40-55 years with Graves disease. V is TRBV15 and J is TRBJ2-2; D call uncertain. Sequences were derived from peripheral blood mononuclear cells (PBMCs), sampled at new diagnosis, from a patient treated with antithyroid drugs. The CDR3 reads CATSSRKANTGELFF. DNA for the CDR3: TGTGCCACCAGCAGCAGGAAAGCGAACACCGGGGAGCTGTTTTTT. Full variable domain (outside the CDR3, taken from reference TRBV15 and TRBJ2-2): DAMVIQNPRYQVTQFGKPVTLSCSQTLNHNVMYWYQQKSSQAPKLLFHYYDKDFNNEADTPDNFQSRRPNTSFCFLDIRSPGLGDTAMYLCATSSRKANTGELFFGEGSRLTVL.